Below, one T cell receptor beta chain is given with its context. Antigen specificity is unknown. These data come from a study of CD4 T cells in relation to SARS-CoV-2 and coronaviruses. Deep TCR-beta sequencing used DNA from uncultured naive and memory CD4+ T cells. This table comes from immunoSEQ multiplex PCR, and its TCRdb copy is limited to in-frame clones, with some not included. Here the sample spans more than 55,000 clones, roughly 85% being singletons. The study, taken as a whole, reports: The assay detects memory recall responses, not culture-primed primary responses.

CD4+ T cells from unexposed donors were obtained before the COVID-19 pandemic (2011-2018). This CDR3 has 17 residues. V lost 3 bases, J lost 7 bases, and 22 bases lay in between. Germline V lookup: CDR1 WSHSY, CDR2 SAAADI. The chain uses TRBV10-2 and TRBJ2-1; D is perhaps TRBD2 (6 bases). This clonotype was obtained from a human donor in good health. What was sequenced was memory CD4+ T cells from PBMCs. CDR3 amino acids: CASSELIRRALGNEQFF. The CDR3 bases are TGCGCCAGCAGTGAATTGATCAGGAGGGCCTTGGGTAATGAGCAGTTCTTC.